This T cell receptor beta chain comes out of a study of somatic mutations in cytotoxic T cells in rheumatoid arthritis. This clone ranks as large. Sequencing was performed with immunoSEQ multiplex PCR; in TCRdb, only in-frame clones are kept and a portion is missing. The sample has approximately 7,900 clones; approximately 68% are singletons. Sequencing was done on a sample of CD8+ T cells sorted from blood. This TCR came from an adult with rheumatoid arthritis.

The CDR3 coding sequence is TGTGCCAGCAGCGCACTACGGGGGGAGCTGTTTTTT. Translated, it gives CASSALRGELFF. The chain couples TRBV7-9 to TRBJ2-2, with unresolved D. Germline CDR1 and CDR2: SEHNR and FQNEAQ (reference sequence). V lost 5 bases and J lost 8, with 9 bases in between. The CDR3 is made up of 12 amino acids.